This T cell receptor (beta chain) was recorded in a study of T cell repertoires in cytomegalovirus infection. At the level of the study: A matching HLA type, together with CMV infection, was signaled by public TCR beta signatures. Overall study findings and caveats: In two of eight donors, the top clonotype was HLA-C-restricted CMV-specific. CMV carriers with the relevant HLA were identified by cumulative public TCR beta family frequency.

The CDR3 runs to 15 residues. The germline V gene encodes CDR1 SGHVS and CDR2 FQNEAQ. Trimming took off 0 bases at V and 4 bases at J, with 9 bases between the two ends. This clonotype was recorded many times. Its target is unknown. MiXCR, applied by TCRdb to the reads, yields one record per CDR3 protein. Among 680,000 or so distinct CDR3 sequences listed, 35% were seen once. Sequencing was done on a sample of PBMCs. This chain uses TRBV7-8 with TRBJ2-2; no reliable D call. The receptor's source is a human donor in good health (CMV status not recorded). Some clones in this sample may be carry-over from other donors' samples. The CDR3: CASSLAVSATGELFF. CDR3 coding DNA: TGTGCCAGCAGCTTAGCGGTTTCAGCCACCGGGGAGCTGTTTTTT. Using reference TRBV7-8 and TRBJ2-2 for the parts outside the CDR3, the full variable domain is GAGVSQSPRYKVAKRGQDVALRCDPISGHVSLFWYQQALGQGPEFLTYFQNEAQLDKSGLPSDRFFAERPEGSVSTLKIQRTQQEDSAVYLCASSLAVSATGELFFGEGSRLTVL.